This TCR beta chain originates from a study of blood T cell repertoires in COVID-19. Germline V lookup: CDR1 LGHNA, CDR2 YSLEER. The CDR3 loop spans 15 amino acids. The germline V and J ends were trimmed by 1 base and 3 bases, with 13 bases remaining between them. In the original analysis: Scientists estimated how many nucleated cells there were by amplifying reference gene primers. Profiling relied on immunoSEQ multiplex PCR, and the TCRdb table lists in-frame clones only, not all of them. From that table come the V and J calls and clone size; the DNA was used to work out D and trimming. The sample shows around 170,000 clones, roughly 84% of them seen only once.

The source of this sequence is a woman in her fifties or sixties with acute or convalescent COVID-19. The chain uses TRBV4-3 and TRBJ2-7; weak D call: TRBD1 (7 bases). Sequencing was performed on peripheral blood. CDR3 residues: CASSQGLRGDYEQYF. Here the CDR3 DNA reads TGCGCCAGCAGCCAAGGGCTCAGGGGGGACTACGAGCAGTACTTC.